The source of this TCR beta chain is a study of blood T cell repertoires in COVID-19. On the study more broadly: The United States, Italy and Spain supplied acute and convalescent COVID-19 samples. T cells, B-cell-depleted T cells, or PBMCs provided the cDNA or gDNA that served as material.

Per the authors' pipeline: Nucleated cell number was recorded as an estimate derived from reference gene primer amplification. Measured with immunoSEQ multiplex PCR; TCRdb has only the in-frame clones, and not every one. V and J calls and clone size are as listed in that table; D and trimming were resolved from the DNA. The sample has some 130,000 clones; around 88% are singletons. Sequenced input: peripheral blood. The sequence was collected from a man aged 45-60 years with active or convalescent COVID-19.

CDR3 nucleotide sequence: TGTGCCAGCAGCCAAGAGATCAGGCAGGGATCCGCTTTCTTT. Translation gives CASSQEIRQGSAFF. The gene calls are TRBV14 and TRBJ1-1; maybe TRBD1 (5 bases). The CDR3 has 14 amino acids. The V gene lost 0 bases and the J gene lost 11 bases, with 16 bases spanning the gap. From germline, CDR1 is SGHDN and CDR2 FVKESK.